These 18 T cell receptor beta chains originate from one sample sequenced in a study of T cell repertoires and leukemia-associated antigens. Each CDR3 protein gets one entry after TCRdb re-called the 5' RACE reads with MiXCR. The sample holds about 12,000 distinct CDR3 sequences, roughly 41% seen once. Antigens for these TCRs are unknown. The sequencing input was CD3+ T cells sorted from blood and cultured. Receptors were obtained from a female donor in good health.

This clonotype was detected only a few times. This CDR3 reads CASSRDRDLPPDTQYF. The CDR3 coding sequence is TGTGCCAGCAGCCGAGATAGGGACCTGCCCCCGGATACGCAGTATTTT. J is TRBJ2-3 and V is TRBV12-3 or TRBV12-4; D could derive from TRBD1 or TRBD2 (5 bases each). Trimming left V 6 bases short and J 6 bases short, with 22 bases between. This CDR3 comprises 16 residues.

V gene TRBV5-1 combines with J gene TRBJ2-7; D assignment may be TRBD1 or TRBD2 (5 bases each). Germline CDR1 reads SGHRS; CDR2 reads YFSETQ. The CDR3 totals 14 residues. The V end lost 4 bases, the J end lost 2 bases, and 13 bases lay between the germline ends. CDR3 coding DNA: TGCGCCAGCAGCCCAATTGGGACCGCCTACGAGCAGTACTTC. It yields the protein CASSPIGTAYEQYF.

This clonotype was picked up a small number of times. This chain uses TRBV7-2 with TRBJ2-2; the match to TRBD2 covers 10 bases. The CDR3 extends over 18 amino acids. Trimming removed 1 base from V and 0 bases from J; junction bases left unmatched: 5. Germline values: CDR1 SGHTA, CDR2 FQGNSA. This CDR3 reads CASSLVASGSSNTGELFF. CDR3 DNA: TGTGCCAGCAGCTTAGTAGCTAGCGGGAGTTCGAACACCGGGGAGCTGTTTTTT.

This clonotype occurred a few times. The chain joins TRBV20-1 to TRBJ2-1, with D perhaps matching TRBD1 or TRBD2 (5 bases each). The CDR3 contains 12 residues. V dropped 7 bases and J dropped 0 bases, with 7 bases sitting between them. Germline CDR1 reads DFQATT; CDR2 reads SNEGSKA (reference sequence). DNA of the CDR3: TGCAGTGTGAGGGGCTCCTACAATGAGCAGTTCTTC. Protein sequence: CSVRGSYNEQFF.

This clonotype was recorded at least ten times. The chain carries TRBV19 and TRBJ1-3; D not resolved. Deletions cut 4 bases from V and 0 bases from J, with 13 bases between. Germline CDR1 reads LNHDA; CDR2 reads SQIVND (reference sequence). The CDR3 has 16 amino acids. The CDR3: CASSKVRLSSGNTIYF. Written as DNA, the CDR3 is TGTGCCAGTAGTAAGGTCAGGCTAAGCTCTGGAAACACCATATATTTT.

About this clonotype: The junction departs from the called germline gene at one end, perhaps through a read error. The chain uses TRBV7-2 and TRBJ1-2; a weak D match, TRBD1 (5 bases). The CDR3 covers 16 residues. Germline CDR1 reads SGHTA; CDR2 reads FQGNSA. CDR3 sequence: CASSLATGGANYGYTF. The CDR3 bases are TGTGCCAGCAGCTTAGCCACAGGAGGAGCTAACTATGGCTACACCTTT.

Ten or more counts support this clonotype. The chain employs TRBV20-1 and TRBJ2-2; D is possibly TRBD2 (7 bases). The CDR3 spans 15 residues. The germline V and J ends were trimmed by 6 bases and 4 bases, with 18 bases remaining between them. Germline V gene lookup returns CDR1 DFQATT and CDR2 SNEGSKA (reference sequence). Here the CDR3 DNA reads TGCAGTGCACTCCAAGGGGGGGGATCCACCGGGGAGCTGTTTTTT. Protein product: CSALQGGGSTGELFF.

The genes are TRBV11-2 and TRBJ2-2; D gene uncertain. The germline V gene has CDR1 SGHAT and CDR2 FQNNGV. Trimming took off 1 base at V and 2 bases at J, with 17 bases between the two ends. The CDR3 is made up of 18 amino acids. DNA for the CDR3: TGTGCCAGCAGCTTAGGATTTCTGGGATACAACAACACCGGGGAGCTGTTTTTT. Its protein is CASSLGFLGYNNTGELFF.

This clonotype has a handful of counts. CDR3 DNA: TGTGCCAGCAGCCAATCTCGGGCAGATACGCAGTATTTT. This gives the protein CASSQSRADTQYF. This chain uses TRBV4-2 with TRBJ2-3; D gene unclear. V lost 2 bases and J lost 4, with 7 bases in between. This CDR3 has 13 residues. CDR1 and CDR2 from the germline V gene are LGHNA and YNFKEQ.

This clonotype was recorded many times. CDR3 bases: TGTGCCAGCAGCCTCCGGACAGGGGAGGACACAGATACGCAGTATTTT. It translates to CASSLRTGEDTDTQYF. The genes are TRBV3-1 and TRBJ2-3; 9 nucleotides agree with TRBD1. The CDR3 spans 16 residues. V lost 4 bases, J lost 2 bases, and 7 bases stayed unmatched. Germline lookup yields CDR1 LGHDT and CDR2 YNNKEL (reference sequence).

The J gene is TRBJ2-7, the V gene TRBV5-6; 11 nucleotides align to TRBD2. Losses at the gene ends were 1 base for V and 3 bases for J; bases not matched to a gene: 9. Germline V gene sequence: CDR1 SGHDT, CDR2 YYEEEE. This CDR3 has 17 amino acids. In DNA form, the CDR3 reads TGTGCCAGCAGCTTGATTCCCGGGACTAGCGGAGGCTACGAGCAGTACTTC. This translates into CASSLIPGTSGGYEQYF. Using reference TRBV5-6 and TRBJ2-7 for the parts outside the CDR3, the full variable domain is DAGVTQSPTHLIKTRGQQVTLRCSPKSGHDTVSWYQQALGQGPQFIFQYYEEEERQRGNFPDRFSGHQFPNYSSELNVNALLLGDSALYLCASSLIPGTSGGYEQYFGPGTRLTVT.

Turning to this clonotype: Possible read error: a much larger clone is one base away. No conserved phenylalanine or tryptophan is present at the end of the CDR3, so a read error is the likely explanation. V usage is TRBV7-9 and J usage is TRBJ1-1; 9 bases map to TRBD1. V dropped 9 bases and J dropped 5; count of bases not matched to a gene: 7. The CDR3 spans 13 residues. Germline V gives CDR1 SEHNR, CDR2 FQNEAQ (reference sequence). Here the CDR3 reads CASTDRGKTEAFY. The CDR3 DNA is TGTGCCAGTACGGACAGGGGTAAGACTGAAGCTTTCTAT.

This clonotype is medium-sized. The CDR3 nucleotides are TGCAGTGCTAGAGATCGAGGCAGATATAATGAAAAACTGTTTTTT. It codes for CSARDRGRYNEKLFF. The chain couples TRBV20-1 to TRBJ1-4; no firm D call. This CDR3 has 15 amino acids. The V gene's germline CDR1 is DFQATT and CDR2 SNEGSKA (reference sequence). Trimming pared 0 bases from V and 4 bases from J, leaving 12 bases between.

The sample holds many counts of this clonotype. The V gene is TRBV3-1, the J gene TRBJ2-1; 12 bases align to TRBD2. The V gene's germline CDR1 is LGHDT and CDR2 YNNKEL (reference sequence). CDR3 size: 14 residues. With 1 base clipped from V and 16 bases from J, the junction kept 8 bases outside the gene matches. For the CDR3, the DNA is TGTGCCAGCAGCCAAGGGACTAGCGGGACCGTTGGATTCTTC. This translates into CASSQGTSGTVGFF.

This clonotype was detected many times. The rearrangement uses TRBV27 and TRBJ1-1, with unresolved D. V was shortened by 5 bases and J by 4 bases, with 20 bases between the two germline ends. Germline loops: CDR1 MNHEY, CDR2 SMNVEV (reference sequence). The CDR3 has 16 amino acids. CDR3 sequence: CASSTNPRRVSTEAFF. In nucleotides, the CDR3 is TGTGCCAGCAGTACAAATCCCCGGCGGGTGAGCACTGAAGCTTTCTTT.

CDR3 region: CASSSREYNEQFF. The DNA for the CDR3 is TGTGCCAGCAGCTCCCGGGAGTACAATGAGCAGTTCTTC. The V call is TRBV5-5, the J call TRBJ2-1; tentatively, D is TRBD2 (6 bases). V lost 3 bases, J lost 4 bases, and 8 bases lay in between. The CDR3 is 13 residues long. Germline V gene data show CDR1 as SGHKS and CDR2 as YYEKEE (reference sequence).

This rearrangement joins TRBV29-1 to TRBJ2-1; D may be TRBD2 (5 bases). The V end lost 8 bases, the J end lost 6 bases, and 17 bases lay between the germline ends. The CDR3 runs to 13 residues. The germline gives CDR1 SQVTM, CDR2 ANQGSEA. CDR3 in amino acids: CSLVTGVSNEQFF. The CDR3 DNA is TGCAGCTTAGTTACCGGGGTTTCCAATGAGCAGTTCTTC.

The rearrangement uses TRBV12-3 or TRBV12-4 and TRBJ2-7; no reliable D call. The CDR3 covers 12 residues. V was shortened by 5 bases and J by 7 bases, with 12 bases between the two germline ends. The CDR3 DNA is TGTGCCAGCAGTCCAAGACTGGGAGAGCAGTACTTC. Translated, it gives CASSPRLGEQYF.